These 20 T cell receptor beta chains originate from one sample sequenced in a study of T cells expressing NK-cell markers. TCRdb reprocessed the 5' RACE reads and stores each CDR3 protein as one record, lacking DNA. This sample lists about 540,000 distinct CDR3 sequences; its ten largest clones have less than 4.5%. Material for sequencing was blood T cells: a sorted CD56 or NKG2C T cell subset, CD4+ or CD8+ T cells, or bulk PBMC T cells (not recorded which). The source of these receptors is a man aged 18 to 30 in good health.

The chain has TRBV4-1 and TRBJ1-1; the TRBD1 assignment by TCRdb is unverifiable without DNA. Germline CDR1 MGHRA, CDR2 YSYEKL. This CDR3 has 16 amino acids. The CDR3 region is CASSQVVQAPNTEAFF.

The V gene is TRBV9, the J gene TRBJ2-7; TCRdb's D call of TRBD2 is untestable without DNA. The germline V gene has CDR1 SGDLS and CDR2 YYNGEE. CDR3 size: 15 residues. The CDR3 spells CASSYGGEESYEQYF.

The chain recombines TRBV7-8 with TRBJ1-5. This CDR3 is built from 17 residues. The germline V gene encodes CDR1 SGHVS and CDR2 FQNEAQ. CDR3 amino acids: CASSSHLRFELGQPQHF.

The rearrangement uses TRBV21-1 and TRBJ2-1; TCRdb proposes TRBD2, but this gene call is untestable without DNA. TRBV21-1 is given as a pseudogene. The CDR3 runs 17 residues. This CDR3 reads CASSKGTSEGTISEQFF.

The chain employs TRBV12-3 or TRBV12-4 and TRBJ2-2. The CDR3 is made up of 14 amino acids. The CDR3 sequence: CASVVGAIAGELFF.

The chain joins TRBV3-1 to TRBJ2-1; no DNA is available, so the TRBD1 call from TCRdb remains unchecked. This CDR3 contains 15 residues. Germline V gene data show CDR1 as LGHDT and CDR2 as YNNKEL (reference sequence). The CDR3 here is CASSQRGRVDNEQFF.

This CDR3 reads CASMVPRDFAGLSYEQYF. J is TRBJ2-7 and V is TRBV7-2; the D call from TCRdb, TRBD2, cannot be confirmed without DNA. The CDR3 totals 18 residues. The V gene's germline CDR1 is SGHTA and CDR2 FQGNSA.

The genes are TRBV18 and TRBJ2-5; the D gene TCRdb calls, TRBD1, cannot be checked with no DNA. Germline-derived CDR1 and CDR2 are KGHSH and LQKENI. CDR3 size: 15 residues. CDR3 amino acids: CASSQSGTASITQYF.

V usage is TRBV11-2 and J usage is TRBJ2-1; TCRdb designates TRBD2, a call that cannot be tested without DNA. Germline CDR1 reads SGHAT; CDR2 reads FQNNGV. CDR3 length equals 15 residues. CDR3: CASRQLAGGVNEQFF.

The rearrangement joins TRBV5-1 to TRBJ1-4; there is no DNA to check the TCRdb D call of TRBD1. Germline V CDR1 and CDR2: SGHRS, YFSETQ. This CDR3 has 15 amino acids. CDR3 protein: CASSARKGVDEKLFF.

This sequence joins TRBV5-1 and TRBJ2-3; TCRdb's D call, TRBD1, is unchecked because there is no DNA. This CDR3 spans 15 amino acids. The V gene's germline CDR1 is SGHRS and CDR2 YFSETQ. The CDR3 protein is CASSWGQTHTDTQYF.

The chain couples TRBV29-1 to TRBJ2-7; the D gene TCRdb calls, TRBD1, cannot be checked with no DNA. In germline, CDR1 is SQVTM, CDR2 ANQGSEA. The CDR3 is 13 amino acids. CDR3 residues: CSVRQGARYEQYF.

V and J are TRBV15 and TRBJ2-1. CDR1 is LNHNV and CDR2 is YYDKDF in the germline V gene (reference sequence). This CDR3 has 15 residues. CDR3 in amino acids: CATSRARDSYNEQFF.

The chain couples TRBV7-2 to TRBJ2-7; as DNA is missing, the TRBD2 call by TCRdb cannot be tested. This CDR3 has 15 amino acids. Germline V lookup: CDR1 SGHTA, CDR2 FQGNSA. The CDR3: CASSLRTSGSYEQYF.

The V call is TRBV5-1, the J call TRBJ2-3; no DNA is available, so the TRBD2 call from TCRdb remains unchecked. Germline CDR1 SGHRS, CDR2 YFSETQ. This CDR3 has 14 residues. The CDR3 here is CASSLGGGADTQYF.

This sequence joins TRBV10-3 and TRBJ2-3; with no DNA, the TCRdb D assignment of TRBD2 cannot be verified. Looked up from germline, CDR1 is ENHRY and CDR2 is SYGVKD. The CDR3 runs 15 residues. The chain's CDR3 is CAISESRSGRGTQYF.

V is TRBV3-1 and J is TRBJ2-1; there is no DNA to check the TCRdb D call of TRBD1. Germline values: CDR1 LGHDT, CDR2 YNNKEL (reference sequence). This CDR3 is built from 15 residues. CDR3 loop: CASSHSGTGNNEQFF.

The chain recombines TRBV7-2 with TRBJ1-2; lacking DNA, the TRBD1 call made by TCRdb goes unchecked. This CDR3 comprises 15 residues. Germline assignment: CDR1 SGHTA and CDR2 FQGNSA. The CDR3 region is CASSLAVGGVFGYTF.

The chain has TRBV5-5 and TRBJ2-3; TCRdb indicates TRBD2, and absent DNA this call remains unverified. The germline V gene encodes CDR1 SGHKS and CDR2 YYEKEE (reference sequence). The CDR3 contains 15 residues. The CDR3 sequence is CASSVEERETDTQYF. The variable domain in full, with the rest retrieved from reference TRBV5-5 and TRBJ2-3, is DAGVTQSPTHLIKTRGQQVTLRCSPISGHKSVSWYQQVLGQGPQFIFQYYEKEERGRGNFPDRFSARQFPNYSSELNVNALLLGDSALYLCASSVEERETDTQYFGPGTRLTVL.

The chain links TRBV2 to TRBJ2-4; the TCRdb call, TRBD2, lacks DNA for checking. This CDR3 is built from 16 residues. Germline values: CDR1 SNHLY, CDR2 FYNNEI. CDR3 sequence: CASSGETSGSKNIQYF.